What follows are 18 T cell receptor beta chains derived from one specimen sequenced in a study of CD8 T cells in Susac syndrome. It was with random hexamers that roughly 0.45 to 1 ug RNA was reverse transcribed. MiXCR was run by TCRdb on the immunoSEQ multiplex PCR reads, yielding one entry per CDR3 protein. The sample comprises 130,000 or so distinct CDR3 sequences, approximately 96% of which are singletons, and 0.11% rests with the top ten. The sample taken for sequencing was CD4+ T cells from PBMCs. Source of these receptors: a human donor with multiple sclerosis.

The chain joins TRBV7-9 to TRBJ2-2, with 8 bases lining up with TRBD2. The germline CDR1 and CDR2 sequences are SEHNR and FQNEAQ (reference sequence). V was clipped by 5 bases and J by 2 bases; unmatched bases: 7. The CDR3 totals 16 residues. For the CDR3, the DNA is TGTGCCAGCAGCGCAACTAGCGGTCGAAACACCGGGGAGCTGTTTTTT. It encodes CASSATSGRNTGELFF. The variable domain in full, completed from reference TRBV7-9 and TRBJ2-2, reads DTGVSQNPRHKITKRGQNVTFRCDPISEHNRLYWYRQTLGQGPEFLTYFQNEAQLEKSRLLSDRFSAERPKGSFSTLEIQRTEQGDSAMYLCASSATSGRNTGELFFGEGSRLTVL.

This chain links TRBV7-2 with TRBJ2-7; D assignment may be TRBD1 or TRBD2 (5 bases each). Germline values: CDR1 SGHTA, CDR2 FQGNSA. This CDR3 is 15 amino acids long. V lost 8 bases and J lost 1, with 18 bases in between. CDR3 sequence reads: CASGSPGTASYEQYF. CDR3 bases: TGTGCCAGCGGTTCCCCCGGGACGGCATCCTACGAGCAGTACTTC. Variable domain in full (rest from reference TRBV7-2 and TRBJ2-7): GAGVSQSPSNKVTEKGKDVELRCDPISGHTALYWYRQSLGQGLEFLIYFQGNSAPDKSGLPSDRFSAERTGGSVSTLTIQRTQQEDSAVYLCASGSPGTASYEQYFGPGTRLTVT.

This clonotype has just one count. The V and J genes are TRBV27 and TRBJ2-6, with a weak D call TRBD1 (5 bases). The CDR3 runs 16 residues. Between the trimmed V and J ends, which lost 4 bases and 0 bases, there was a span of 10 bases. Germline values: CDR1 MNHEY, CDR2 SMNVEV (reference sequence). The CDR3 sequence is CASSSRQSSGANVLTF. CDR3 bases: TGTGCCAGCAGTTCTCGACAGTCCTCTGGGGCCAACGTCCTGACTTTC.

This chain connects TRBV5-1 to TRBJ2-3; D gene ambiguous. Germline V CDR1 and CDR2: SGHRS, YFSETQ. Between the trimmed V and J ends, which lost 4 bases and 0 bases, there was a span of 15 bases. The CDR3 covers 16 residues. CDR3 DNA: TGCGCCAGCAGCCCCCAGCCTACCCAGAGCACAGATACGCAGTATTTT. It specifies CASSPQPTQSTDTQYF.

V gene TRBV4-1 combines with J gene TRBJ2-6, with unresolved D. The CDR3 is 15 amino acids. V gave up 6 bases and J gave up 0 bases, with 9 bases separating them. The germline V gene has CDR1 MGHRA and CDR2 YSYEKL. Written as DNA, the CDR3 is TGCGCCAGCAGACCAGTACCCTCTGGGGCCAACGTCCTGACTTTC. It codes for CASRPVPSGANVLTF.

The chain recombines TRBV27 with TRBJ2-2, with D uncertain. The germline V gene has CDR1 MNHEY and CDR2 SMNVEV (reference sequence). The V end was cut by 7 bases, the J end by 0 bases, with 12 bases between. The CDR3 contains 15 residues. The CDR3: CASKSRPTNTGELFF. CDR3 nucleotides: TGTGCCAGCAAATCAAGGCCTACGAACACCGGGGAGCTGTTTTTT.

The V gene is TRBV27, the J gene TRBJ2-3; the D gene is possibly TRBD2 (6 bases). V gave up 5 bases and J gave up 1 base, with 13 bases separating them. The CDR3 sequence is 15 residues long. In germline, CDR1 is MNHEY, CDR2 SMNVEV (reference sequence). CDR3 in amino acids: CASSTRREGTDTQYF. The CDR3 bases are TGTGCCAGCAGTACCCGCAGGGAGGGCACAGATACGCAGTATTTT.

The V and J genes are TRBV15 and TRBJ1-3; no reliable D call. The V gene lost 9 bases and the J gene lost 4 bases, with 7 bases spanning the gap. The CDR3 extends over 11 amino acids. From germline, CDR1 is LNHNV and CDR2 YYDKDF (reference sequence). The chain's CDR3 is CATLGGNTIYF. CDR3 DNA: TGTGCCACTCTGGGGGGAAACACCATATATTTT.

This clonotype was picked up one time. The chain carries TRBV19 and TRBJ1-2; D not certain. The CDR3 spans 16 residues. The germline V gene encodes CDR1 LNHDA and CDR2 SQIVND (reference sequence). The ends were cut back, 7 bases at V and 4 bases at J, with 22 bases in the middle. The CDR3 bases are TGTGCCAGTAAACGGACCTCGGACGGTCGAATCTATGGCTACACCTTC. Protein sequence: CASKRTSDGRIYGYTF.

This sequence joins TRBV6-1 and TRBJ2-1; D is undetermined. This CDR3 region has 15 residues. From germline, CDR1 is MNHNS and CDR2 SASEGT. Trimming removed 6 bases at V and 4 bases at J, with 16 bases between. The CDR3 protein is CASSYNPTEYNEQFF. CDR3 sequence (DNA): TGTGCCAGCAGCTACAATCCGACGGAATACAATGAGCAGTTCTTC.

The chain is built from TRBV12-3 or TRBV12-4 and TRBJ2-6, with 8 bases identical to TRBD1. The junction had 14 bases not matched to a gene; V was cut back by 7 bases and J by 0 bases. The CDR3 is 19 amino acids. The CDR3 sequence is CASTRGRGRFRSGANVLTF. For the CDR3, the DNA is TGTGCCAGCACCCGCGGCAGGGGGCGATTCCGCTCTGGGGCCAACGTCCTGACTTTC.

The chain combines TRBV2 with TRBJ2-1; 7 bases map to TRBD1. Germline assignment: CDR1 SNHLY and CDR2 FYNNEI. The CDR3 runs to 17 residues. V shed 9 bases, J shed 1 base, and the junction held 15 bases outside the gene matches. Written as DNA, the CDR3 is TGTGCCAGAGCCGGGACAGATTTTAACCTATCCTACAATGAGCAGTTCTTC. It specifies CARAGTDFNLSYNEQFF.

This clonotype has only a few counts. The gene calls are TRBV12-3 or TRBV12-4 and TRBJ1-5, with 9 bases identical to TRBD1. The ends lost 6 bases at V and 4 bases at J; junction bases unmatched: 4. This CDR3 spans 14 amino acids. The CDR3 region has the DNA TGTGCCAGCAGCCGCGGGACAGGGAATCAGCCCCAGCATTTT. This gives the protein CASSRGTGNQPQHF.

The chain has TRBV15 and TRBJ1-6; 9 bases agree with TRBD1. This CDR3 comprises 15 residues. V dropped 4 bases and J dropped 10; count of bases not matched to a gene: 8. Per the germline V gene, CDR1 is LNHNV and CDR2 is YYDKDF (reference sequence). This CDR3 is CATSIKGQGQSPLHF. In DNA form, the CDR3 reads TGTGCCACCAGCATCAAGGGACAGGGACAATCACCCCTCCACTTT.

The V gene is TRBV9, the J gene TRBJ2-3; D is undetermined. Germline V gene lookup returns CDR1 SGDLS and CDR2 YYNGEE. The CDR3 consists of 13 residues. The V end was cut by 4 bases, the J end by 6 bases, with 12 bases between. DNA of the CDR3: TGTGCCAGCAGCCCGATGGGATTCGATACGCAGTATTTT. This translates into CASSPMGFDTQYF. Looking up the rest from reference TRBV9 and TRBJ2-3 gives the full variable domain: DSGVTQTPKHLITATGQRVTLRCSPRSGDLSVYWYQQSLDQGLQFLIQYYNGEERAKGNILERFSAQQFPDLHSELNLSSLELGDSALYFCASSPMGFDTQYFGPGTRLTVL.

The chain links TRBV20-1 to TRBJ2-7; 7 bases agree with TRBD1. The J segment lost 2 bases and the V segment lost 4 bases, leaving 2 bases of the junction unmatched. CDR3 length equals 12 residues. Germline values: CDR1 DFQATT, CDR2 SNEGSKA (reference sequence). The CDR3 sequence: CSANRGTYEQYF. CDR3 bases: TGCAGTGCTAACAGGGGTACCTACGAGCAGTACTTC.

V is TRBV30 and J is TRBJ1-2, with no clear D. Germline lookup yields CDR1 GTSNPN and CDR2 SVGIG (reference sequence). The CDR3 has 11 residues. V dropped 3 bases and J dropped 8 bases, with 10 bases sitting between them. CDR3 protein: CAWSRGAGYTF. CDR3 sequence (DNA): TGTGCCTGGAGCCGGGGAGCCGGCTACACCTTC.

The V call is TRBV28, the J call TRBJ2-7; 8 bases match TRBD1. V shed 5 bases, J shed 3 bases, and the junction held 15 bases outside the gene matches. CDR1 is MDHEN and CDR2 is SYDVKM in the germline V gene. The CDR3 extends over 17 amino acids. The CDR3 loop reads CASSRPLRDRRNYEQYF. CDR3 in DNA: TGTGCCAGCAGTCGTCCTCTCCGGGACAGGAGGAACTACGAGCAGTACTTC.